This TCR beta chain was sequenced for a study of blood T cell repertoires in COVID-19. Across the study: Italy, Spain and the United States were the sources of the convalescent and acute COVID-19 samples. From T cells, B-cell-depleted T cells, or PBMCs came the material, which was cDNA or gDNA.

Source study methods: Nucleated cell counts were estimated from reference gene primer amplification. The protocol was immunoSEQ multiplex PCR, while the TCRdb copy is restricted to in-frame clones and leaves out a portion. The V and J calls and clone size were taken over from that table, and D and trimming were inferred from the DNA. The profile covers about 440,000 clones, with around 88% appearing a single time and 10% to 15% taken by the ten largest. This clone was picked up one time. Germline V gene lookup returns CDR1 SEHNR and CDR2 FQNEAQ (reference sequence). J lost 5 bases, V lost 5 bases, and 10 bases had no gene match. The CDR3 is 15 amino acids.

The sample comprised peripheral blood. The chain is built from TRBV7-9 and TRBJ2-7, with 9 positions matching TRBD1. This TCR was recovered from a woman aged 45-65 years with COVID-19, enrolled during active disease. DNA of the CDR3: TGTGCCAGCAGCGCACTACAGGGGGCGGGCAACGAGCAGTACTTC. Protein sequence: CASSALQGAGNEQYF.